This entry concerns a single T cell receptor (beta chain). Its antigen is as yet unknown. The data were obtained in a study of CD8+CD57+ T cells in acquired aplastic anemia. Study overall: The DNA of sorted CD4+ and CD8+ cells averaged 3.2 ug. Findings of the study overall: No significant difference in CD8+ Simpson's diversity was found between patients and controls. Some 29 CD8+ CDR3 sequences were shared between patients and controls.

Researchers used genomic DNA as the template to profile TCR beta VDJ and CDR3. TCRdb processed the reads anew with MiXCR; each CDR3 protein has one entry. The data hold some 150,000 distinct CDR3 sequences, with 70% to 75% observed a single time. CD8+CD57+ cell expansion had been shown by flow cytometry in patients chosen for sequencing. Severe acquired aplastic anemia was present in all patients. Germline values: CDR1 LNHDA, CDR2 SQIVND (reference sequence). The junction had 17 bases not matched to a gene; V was cut back by 8 bases and J by 9 bases. This CDR3 is built from 15 residues. The sample consisted of sorted CD4+, CD8+, or CD8+CD57+ T cells (not recorded which) from PBMCs. The sequence came from a human donor with aplastic anemia. This chain joins TRBV19 and TRBJ2-5, with 8 bases identical to TRBD2. The CDR3 is CASRTGGLVVGPQYF. DNA of the CDR3: TGTGCCAGTCGGACGGGAGGGCTAGTAGTTGGGCCCCAGTACTTC.